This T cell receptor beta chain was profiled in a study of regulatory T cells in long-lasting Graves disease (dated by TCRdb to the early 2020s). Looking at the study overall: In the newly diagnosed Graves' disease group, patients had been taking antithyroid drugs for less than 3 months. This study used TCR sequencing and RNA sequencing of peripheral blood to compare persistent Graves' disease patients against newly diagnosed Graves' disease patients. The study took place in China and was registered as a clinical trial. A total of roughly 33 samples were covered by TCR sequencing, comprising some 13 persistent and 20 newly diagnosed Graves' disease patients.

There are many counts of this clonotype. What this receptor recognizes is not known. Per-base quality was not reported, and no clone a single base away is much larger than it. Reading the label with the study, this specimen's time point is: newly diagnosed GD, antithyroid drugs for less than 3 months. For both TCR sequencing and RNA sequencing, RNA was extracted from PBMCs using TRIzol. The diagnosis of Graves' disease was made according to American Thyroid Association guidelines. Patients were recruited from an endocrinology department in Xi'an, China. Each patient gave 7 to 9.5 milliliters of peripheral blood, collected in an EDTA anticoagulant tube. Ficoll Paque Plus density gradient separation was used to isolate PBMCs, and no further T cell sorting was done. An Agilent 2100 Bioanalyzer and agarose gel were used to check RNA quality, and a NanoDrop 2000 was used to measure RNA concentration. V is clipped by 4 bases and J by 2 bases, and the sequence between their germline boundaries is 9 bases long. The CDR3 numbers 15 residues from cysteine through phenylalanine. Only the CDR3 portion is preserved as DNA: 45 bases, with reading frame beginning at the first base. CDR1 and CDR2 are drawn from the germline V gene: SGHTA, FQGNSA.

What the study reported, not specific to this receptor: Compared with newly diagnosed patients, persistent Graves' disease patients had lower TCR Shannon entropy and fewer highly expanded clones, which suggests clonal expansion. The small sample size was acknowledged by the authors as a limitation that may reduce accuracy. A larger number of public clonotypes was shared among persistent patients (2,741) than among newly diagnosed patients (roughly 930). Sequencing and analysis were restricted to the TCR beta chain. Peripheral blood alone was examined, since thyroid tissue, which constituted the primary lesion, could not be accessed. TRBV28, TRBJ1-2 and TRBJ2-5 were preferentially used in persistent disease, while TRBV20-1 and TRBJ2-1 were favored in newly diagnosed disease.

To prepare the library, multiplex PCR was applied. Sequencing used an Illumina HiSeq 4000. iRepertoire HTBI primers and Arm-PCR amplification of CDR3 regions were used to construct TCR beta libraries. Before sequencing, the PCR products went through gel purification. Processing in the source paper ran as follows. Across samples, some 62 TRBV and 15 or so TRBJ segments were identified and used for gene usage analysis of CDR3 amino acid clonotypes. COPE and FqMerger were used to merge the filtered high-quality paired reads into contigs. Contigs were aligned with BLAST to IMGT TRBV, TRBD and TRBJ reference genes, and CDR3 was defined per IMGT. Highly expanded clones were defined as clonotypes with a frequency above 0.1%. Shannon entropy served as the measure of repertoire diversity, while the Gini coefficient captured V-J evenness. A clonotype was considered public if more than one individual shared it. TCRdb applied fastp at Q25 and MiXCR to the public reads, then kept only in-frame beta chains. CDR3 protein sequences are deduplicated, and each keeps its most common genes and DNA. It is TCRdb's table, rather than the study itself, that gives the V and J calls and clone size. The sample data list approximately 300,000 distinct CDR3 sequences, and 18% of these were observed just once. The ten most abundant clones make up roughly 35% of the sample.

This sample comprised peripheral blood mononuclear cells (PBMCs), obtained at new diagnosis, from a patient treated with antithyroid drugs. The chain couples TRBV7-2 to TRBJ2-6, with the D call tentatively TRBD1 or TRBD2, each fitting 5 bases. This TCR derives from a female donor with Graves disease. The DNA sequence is TGTGCCAGCAGCTCCCTGGGGGCTGGGGCCAACGTCCTGACTTTC. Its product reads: CASSSLGAGANVLTF. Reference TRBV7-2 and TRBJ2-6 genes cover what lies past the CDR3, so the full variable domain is GAGVSQSPSNKVTEKGKDVELRCDPISGHTALYWYRQSLGQGLEFLIYFQGNSAPDKSGLPSDRFSAERTGGSVSTLTIQRTQQEDSAVYLCASSSLGAGANVLTFGAGSRLTVL.